Listed here are 27 T cell receptor beta chains from one sample, sequenced in a study of T-cell memory formation after mild COVID-19. MiXCR, applied by TCRdb to the 5' RACE reads, yields one record per CDR3 protein. The sample includes around 310,000 distinct CDR3 sequences, over 11% of them seen just once. Sample: PBMCs or a T cell subset sorted from them (not recorded which). These receptors were collected from a man younger than 35 who had mild COVID-19 (a few samples of this study predate the infection). Cell type and time point are not known.

This clonotype has a count of ten or more. V usage is TRBV5-1 and J usage is TRBJ2-7, with D perhaps TRBD1 or TRBD2 (7 bases each). This CDR3 is built from 14 residues. V gave up 4 bases and J gave up 5 bases, with 16 bases separating them. Germline assignment: CDR1 SGHRS and CDR2 YFSETQ. This chain's CDR3 is CASSAGDRYHEQYF. CDR3 bases: TGCGCCAGCAGCGCGGGGGACAGATACCACGAGCAGTACTTC.

This clonotype was recorded a few times. The genes are TRBV6-5 and TRBJ2-3; no clear D gene. Trimming cost V 0 bases and J 6 bases, with 10 bases left between them. Germline CDR1 reads MNHEY; CDR2 reads SVGAGI. The length of the CDR3 is 14 residues. CDR3 nucleotides: TGTGCCAGCAGTTACTCCGAAAACACGGATACGCAGTATTTT. Its protein product is CASSYSENTDTQYF.

This clonotype was recorded at least ten times. The chain uses TRBV12-3 or TRBV12-4 and TRBJ2-6; no reliable D call. The CDR3 length is 14 residues. V lost 3 bases, J lost 2 bases, and 5 bases lay in between. CDR3 amino acids: CASSFKTGANVLTF. The CDR3 DNA is TGTGCCAGCAGTTTCAAGACTGGGGCCAACGTCCTGACTTTC.

The CDR3 DNA reads TGCAGCGTTGACAGGGCACAAGAGACCCAGTACTTC. This codes for CSVDRAQETQYF. V and J are TRBV29-1 and TRBJ2-5; D is perhaps TRBD1 (5 bases). The CDR3 contains 12 residues. V lost 3 bases, J lost 2 bases, and 7 bases lay in between. Germline V gene lookup returns CDR1 SQVTM and CDR2 ANQGSEA.

Regarding this clonotype: A read error is possible here, since a much larger clone lies one base away. The chain couples TRBV6-2 or TRBV6-3 to TRBJ1-5; D may be TRBD1 (6 bases). This CDR3 has 16 amino acids. The V gene's germline CDR1 is MNHEY and CDR2 SVGEGT. CDR3 protein: CDSSAIQGRVRWPQHF. Written as DNA, the CDR3 is TGTGACAGCAGCGCCATACAGGGTCGGGTTCGGTGGCCCCAGCATTTT.

CDR3 amino acids: CASSPRGAGGMNQPQHF. The CDR3 region has the DNA TGTGCCAGCTCACCACGCGGGGCCGGGGGCATGAATCAGCCCCAGCATTTT. The chain combines TRBV18 with TRBJ1-5, with D possibly TRBD1 on 6 matching bases. The germline V gene has CDR1 KGHSH and CDR2 LQKENI. CDR3 length: 17 amino acids. V gave up 1 base and J gave up 4 bases, with 17 bases separating them.

This clonotype was found a few times. The J gene is TRBJ2-5, the V gene TRBV7-9, with 12 bases matching TRBD2. V dropped 2 bases and J dropped 1; count of bases not matched to a gene: 8. Germline CDR1 and CDR2: SEHNR and FQNEAQ (reference sequence). CDR3 length equals 18 residues. Written as DNA, the CDR3 is TGTGCCAGCAGCTTACCTAGCGGGGGGGCTGGAGCCCAAGAGACCCAGTACTTC. As protein: CASSLPSGGAGAQETQYF.

This chain joins TRBV7-2 and TRBJ2-5; D might be TRBD2 (6 bases). Germline CDR1 is SGHTA and CDR2 is FQGNSA. The CDR3 is 16 residues long. With 5 bases removed from V and 2 bases from J, the gap between germline ends came to 18 bases. In DNA form, the CDR3 reads TGTGCCAGCAGCCTCTCGACTAGTATCGGTCAAGAGACCCAGTACTTC. Translating gives CASSLSTSIGQETQYF.

This clonotype was seen a few times. The CDR3 reads CASAGDRSVRVGDEQFF. As DNA, the CDR3 is TGTGCCAGCGCCGGAGACAGGAGTGTTAGGGTTGGCGATGAGCAGTTCTTC. This chain links TRBV6-6 with TRBJ2-1; D perhaps matches TRBD1 (6 bases). CDR1 and CDR2 from the germline V gene are MNHNY and SVGAGI (reference sequence). The germline V and J ends were trimmed by 8 bases and 8 bases, with 28 bases remaining between them. The CDR3 contains 17 residues.

This chain joins TRBV7-2 and TRBJ2-7, with D perhaps matching TRBD2 (5 bases). Germline V lookup: CDR1 SGHTA, CDR2 FQGNSA. V dropped 5 bases and J dropped 5 bases, with 16 bases sitting between them. The CDR3 runs 14 residues. The CDR3 coding sequence is TGTGCCAGCAGCAAGAGGGCTAGCTACGACGAGCAGTACTTC. This encodes CASSKRASYDEQYF.

This clonotype showed up just a few times. The rearrangement links TRBV7-6 to TRBJ2-3; 11 positions match TRBD2. CDR3 length equals 16 residues. V trimming: 1 base; J trimming: 3 bases; junction bases outside the gene matches: 3. Germline V CDR1 and CDR2: SGHVS, FNYEAQ. In DNA, the CDR3 is TGTGCCAGCAGCTTAGAGGCTAGCGGGGGGACAGATACGCAGTATTTT. Its protein is CASSLEASGGTDTQYF. Based on the CDR3 plus reference TRBV7-6 and TRBJ2-3, the full variable domain is GAGVSQSPRYKVTKRGQDVALRCDPISGHVSLYWYRQALGQGPEFLTYFNYEAQQDKSGLPNDRFSAERPEGSISTLTIQRTEQRDSAMYRCASSLEASGGTDTQYFGPGTRLTVL.

V gene TRBV27 combines with J gene TRBJ1-2, with TRBD1 matching over 9 bases. Germline lookup yields CDR1 MNHEY and CDR2 SMNVEV (reference sequence). The junction had 10 bases not matched to a gene; V was cut back by 5 bases and J by 9 bases. This CDR3 has 14 residues. The CDR3 nucleotides are TGTGCCAGCAGTCCTCCGGGACAGGGCCTCCGCTACACCTTC. Translation: CASSPPGQGLRYTF.

The chain joins TRBV20-1 to TRBJ2-2; 9 bases are a match to TRBD2. After removal of 5 bases from V and 2 bases from J, the junction contained 12 bases not matched to a gene. Germline values: CDR1 DFQATT, CDR2 SNEGSKA (reference sequence). There are 17 residues in the CDR3. CDR3 coding DNA: TGCAGTGCTCCCGCGGGCGGGGGGGCTAGAAACACCGGGGAGCTGTTTTTT. Its protein product is CSAPAGGGARNTGELFF.

The gene calls are TRBV6-5 and TRBJ2-1; perhaps TRBD2 as D (6 bases). Trimming removed 4 bases from V and 9 bases from J, with 16 bases in between. The CDR3 covers 14 residues. CDR1 is MNHEY, CDR2 SVGAGI, per germline. The CDR3 nucleotides read TGTGCCAGCAGTTCCGGTCGTGGAGCGGGTGAGCAGTTCTTC. Residues: CASSSGRGAGEQFF.

This clonotype has more than one count but fewer than ten. The V and J genes are TRBV6-1 and TRBJ2-7; 12 bases fit TRBD2. The V gene end was trimmed by 6 bases and the J gene end by 2 bases; junction bases not matched to a gene: 8. Germline CDR1 MNHNS, CDR2 SASEGT. CDR3 length: 16 residues. CDR3 in amino acids: CASRKTSGGSTYEQYV. CDR3 DNA sequence: TGTGCCAGCAGGAAGACTAGCGGGGGCTCTACCTACGAGCAGTACGTC.

This clonotype was observed a handful of times. The rearrangement links TRBV6-6 to TRBJ2-7; the D gene could be TRBD1 or TRBD2 (5 bases each). Germline CDR1 reads MNHNY; CDR2 reads SVGAGI (reference sequence). Trimming left V 0 bases short and J 12 bases short, with 18 bases between. This CDR3 is built from 14 residues. In nucleotides, the CDR3 is TGTGCCAGCAGTTACTCGGCCGGGGCAAGTAATCTGTACTTC. Its protein is CASSYSAGASNLYF.

In its sample, this clonotype was seen a few times. This chain uses TRBV7-2 with TRBJ2-3, with a weak D call TRBD2 (5 bases). Germline CDR1 reads SGHTA; CDR2 reads FQGNSA. CDR3 size: 14 residues. V was trimmed by 4 bases and J by 2 bases, leaving 10 bases between them. The CDR3 sequence: CASSSGLYTDTQYF. Here the CDR3 DNA reads TGTGCCAGCAGCTCCGGACTTTACACAGATACGCAGTATTTT.

This clonotype has more than one count but fewer than ten. The rearrangement links TRBV14 to TRBJ2-5; D is ambiguous. Trimming took 1 base from V and 1 from J, leaving 10 bases between them. The CDR3 extends over 15 amino acids. Germline assignment: CDR1 SGHDN and CDR2 FVKESK. The CDR3 loop reads CASSQVGPSQETQYF. DNA of the CDR3: TGTGCCAGCAGCCAAGTAGGCCCGTCCCAAGAGACCCAGTACTTC.

This clonotype has only a few counts. The chain is built from TRBV5-1 and TRBJ1-2; D unresolved. With 1 base removed from V and 4 bases from J, the gap between germline ends came to 8 bases. Germline V gene data show CDR1 as SGHRS and CDR2 as YFSETQ. The CDR3 contains 13 residues. The CDR3 DNA sequence: TGCGCCAGCAGCTTGACAGAAACCTATGGCTACACCTTC. Its protein is CASSLTETYGYTF.

Only a few counts were recorded for this clonotype. The V gene is TRBV20-1, the J gene TRBJ1-1; D is unresolved. Germline V lookup: CDR1 DFQATT, CDR2 SNEGSKA (reference sequence). The CDR3 covers 13 residues. V shed 2 bases and J shed 2 bases, with 9 bases lying between them. The CDR3 coding sequence is TGCAGTGCTAGACGGCAGCCTAACACTGAAGCTTTCTTT. It codes for CSARRQPNTEAFF.

This clonotype occurred a few times. The chain combines TRBV18 with TRBJ1-5; TRBD1 matches 9 bases. This CDR3 is 15 amino acids long. Trimming took 4 bases from V and 2 from J; bases not matched to a gene: 3. CDR1 is KGHSH, CDR2 LQKENI, per germline. The CDR3, as DNA: TGTGCCAGCTCACGGACAGGGGCGGGCAATCAGCCCCAGCATTTT. It translates to CASSRTGAGNQPQHF.

This clonotype was seen more than once but under ten times. The gene calls are TRBV7-3 and TRBJ2-3; D is ambiguous. The CDR3 has 14 residues. Per the germline V gene, CDR1 is SGHTA and CDR2 is FQGTGA. Deletions cut 5 bases from V and 6 bases from J, with 15 bases between. The CDR3 DNA is TGTGCCAGCAGCCCCCTAGAATATTGGGATACGCAGTATTTT. Amino acids: CASSPLEYWDTQYF.

This clonotype has more than one count but fewer than ten. J is TRBJ2-7 and V is TRBV28; D is undetermined. Germline CDR1 reads MDHEN; CDR2 reads SYDVKM. V gave up 6 bases and J gave up 5 bases, with 14 bases separating them. The CDR3 is made up of 13 amino acids. The CDR3 protein is CASSKKGRNEQYV. The CDR3 nucleotides are TGTGCCAGCAGCAAGAAGGGAAGAAACGAGCAGTACGTC.

This clonotype has just a few counts. This sequence joins TRBV6-6 and TRBJ2-7; 7 nucleotides line up with TRBD2. Germline CDR1 is MNHNY and CDR2 is SVGAGI (reference sequence). The CDR3 has 15 residues. V was pared by 4 bases and J by 2 bases, with 8 bases of the junction left unmatched. CDR3 DNA sequence: TGTGCCAGCAGTTCCGAGGGAGCGGGGCCCTACGAGCAGTACTTC. Its translation is CASSSEGAGPYEQYF.

V usage is TRBV15 and J usage is TRBJ2-6; no clear D. This CDR3 has 13 residues. CDR1 is LNHNV, CDR2 YYDKDF, per germline (reference sequence). V lost 6 bases to trimming and J lost 0 bases, with 3 bases between them. The CDR3 spells CATRSSGANVLTF. CDR3 DNA sequence: TGTGCCACCAGAAGCTCTGGGGCCAACGTCCTGACTTTC.

This clonotype has a handful of counts. V gene TRBV20-1 combines with J gene TRBJ2-5, with a possible D match to TRBD1 (5 bases). Germline CDR1 DFQATT, CDR2 SNEGSKA (reference sequence). The length of the CDR3 is 14 residues. V was shortened by 3 bases and J by 4 bases, with 15 bases between the two germline ends. CDR3 loop: CSARFWGRGETQYF. The CDR3 coding sequence is TGCAGTGCTAGGTTCTGGGGCAGAGGAGAGACCCAGTACTTC.

J is TRBJ2-2 and V is TRBV6-2 or TRBV6-3, with a tentative D call TRBD2 (7 bases). This CDR3 comprises 14 residues. CDR1 is MNHEY, CDR2 SVGEGT, per germline. The V end was cut by 8 bases, the J end by 4 bases, with 14 bases between. CDR3 amino acids: CASYRGAFTGELFF. The CDR3 DNA reads TGTGCCAGCTATCGGGGGGCCTTCACCGGGGAGCTGTTTTTT.